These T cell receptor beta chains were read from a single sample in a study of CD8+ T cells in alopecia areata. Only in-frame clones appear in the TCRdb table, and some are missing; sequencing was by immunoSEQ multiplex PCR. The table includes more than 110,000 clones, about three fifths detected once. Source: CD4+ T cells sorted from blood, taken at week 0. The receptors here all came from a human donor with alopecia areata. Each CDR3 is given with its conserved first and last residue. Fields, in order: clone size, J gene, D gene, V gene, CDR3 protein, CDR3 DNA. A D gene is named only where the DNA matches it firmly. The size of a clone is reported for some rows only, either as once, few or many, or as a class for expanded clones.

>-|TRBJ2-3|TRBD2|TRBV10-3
CAISEGREDTQYF
TGTGCCATCAGTGAGGGGAGGGAGGATACGCAGTATTTT
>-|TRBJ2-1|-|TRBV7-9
CASSLGTAPGDEQFF
TGTGCCAGCAGCTTAGGGACAGCTCCCGGGGATGAGCAGTTCTTC
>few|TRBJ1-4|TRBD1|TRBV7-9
CASSLTGGVEKLFF
TGTGCCAGCAGCTTAACAGGGGGTGTTGAAAAACTGTTTTTT
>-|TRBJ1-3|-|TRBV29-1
CSVALTVSGNTIYF
TGCAGCGTCGCGCTTACAGTCTCTGGAAACACCATATATTTT
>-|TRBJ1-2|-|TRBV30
CAWSVGYGYGYTF
TGTGCCTGGAGTGTAGGGTACGGCTATGGCTACACCTTC
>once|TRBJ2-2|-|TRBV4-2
CASSQDIFANTGELFF
TGTGCCAGCAGCCAAGATATCTTCGCGAACACCGGGGAGCTGTTTTTT
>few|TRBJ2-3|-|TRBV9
CASSVALDTQYF
TGTGCCAGCAGCGTAGCGCTAGATACGCAGTATTTT
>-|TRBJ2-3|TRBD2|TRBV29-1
CSVGVRGGVDTQYF
TGCAGCGTCGGGGTGCGGGGGGGCGTAGATACGCAGTATTTT
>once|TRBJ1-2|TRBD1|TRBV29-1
CSSGTGNYGYTF
TGCAGCTCTGGGACAGGGAACTATGGCTACACCTTC
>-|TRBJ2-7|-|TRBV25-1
CASSDRVYEQYF
TGTGCCAGCAGTGACCGAGTCTACGAGCAGTACTTC
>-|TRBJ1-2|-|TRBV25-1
CASSVVGGYGYTF
TGTGCCAGCAGTGTAGTCGGGGGCTATGGCTACACCTTC
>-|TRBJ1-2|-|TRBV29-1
CSVESGQGLGYTF
TGCAGCGTTGAATCGGGCCAGGGCCTCGGCTACACCTTC
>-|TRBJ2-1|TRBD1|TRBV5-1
CASSLGTGDEQFF
TGCGCCAGCAGCTTAGGGACAGGGGATGAGCAGTTCTTC
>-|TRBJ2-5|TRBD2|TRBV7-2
CASSLAHSGAGETQYF
TGTGCCAGCAGCTTAGCGCATAGCGGGGCGGGGGAGACCCAGTACTTC
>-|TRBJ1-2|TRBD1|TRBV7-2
CASSSGQGTGPNYGYTF
TGTGCCAGCAGCTCAGGACAGGGGACAGGGCCTAACTATGGCTACACCTTC
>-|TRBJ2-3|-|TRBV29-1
CSVARGGGDSTDTQYF
TGCAGCGTCGCCCGAGGGGGGGGCGATAGCACAGATACGCAGTATTTT
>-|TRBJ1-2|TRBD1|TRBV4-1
CASSQDGTDFYGYTF
TGCGCCAGCAGCCAAGACGGGACAGATTTCTATGGCTACACCTTC
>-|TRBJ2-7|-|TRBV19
CASSIGTGDGDSYEQYF
TGTGCCAGTAGTATAGGAACCGGGGACGGAGACTCCTACGAGCAGTACTTC
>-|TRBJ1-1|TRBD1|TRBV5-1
CASSLAGDRRNTEAFF
TGCGCCAGCAGCTTGGCAGGGGACAGGAGGAACACTGAAGCTTTCTTT
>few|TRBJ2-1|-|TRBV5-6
CASSLYWGEQFF
TGTGCCAGCAGCTTGTATTGGGGTGAGCAGTTCTTC
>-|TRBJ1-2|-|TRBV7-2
CALGVNYGYTF
TGTGCCCTCGGGGTTAACTATGGCTACACCTTC
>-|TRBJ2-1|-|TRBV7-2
CASSLASPTTDGEQFF
TGTGCCAGCAGCCTAGCTTCTCCCACTACAGACGGTGAGCAGTTCTTC
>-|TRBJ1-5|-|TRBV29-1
CSVGDINQPQHF
TGCAGCGTTGGGGACATTAATCAGCCCCAGCATTTT
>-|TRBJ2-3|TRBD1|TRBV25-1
CASSPQRGLSDTQYF
TGTGCCAGCAGCCCCCAGAGGGGGCTATCAGATACGCAGTATTTT
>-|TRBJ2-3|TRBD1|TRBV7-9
CASSRTGTDTQYF
TGTGCCAGCAGCCGGACAGGCACTGATACGCAGTATTTT
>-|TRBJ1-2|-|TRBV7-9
CASSSLQGPYGYTF
TGTGCCAGCAGCTCATTACAGGGCCCCTATGGCTACACCTTC
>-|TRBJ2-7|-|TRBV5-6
CASNQGRDRHEQYF
TGTGCCAGCAACCAGGGGCGGGATAGACACGAGCAGTACTTC
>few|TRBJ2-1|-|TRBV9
CASSAKGGGEDEQFF
TGTGCCAGCAGCGCGAAGGGGGGAGGCGAGGATGAGCAGTTCTTC
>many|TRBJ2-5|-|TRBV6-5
CASSYVTGQETQYF
TGTGCCAGCAGTTACGTTACAGGGCAAGAGACCCAGTACTTC
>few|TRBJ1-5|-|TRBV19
CASSDRPRGYQPQHF
TGTGCCAGTAGCGATAGGCCACGGGGGTATCAGCCCCAGCATTTT
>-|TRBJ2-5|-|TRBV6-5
CASRGPGETQYF
TGTGCCAGCAGGGGCCCAGGGGAGACCCAGTACTTC
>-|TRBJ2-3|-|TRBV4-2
CASSLGNSGRGHTDTQYF
TGTGCCAGCAGCCTCGGGAATAGCGGTCGAGGACACACAGATACGCAGTATTTT